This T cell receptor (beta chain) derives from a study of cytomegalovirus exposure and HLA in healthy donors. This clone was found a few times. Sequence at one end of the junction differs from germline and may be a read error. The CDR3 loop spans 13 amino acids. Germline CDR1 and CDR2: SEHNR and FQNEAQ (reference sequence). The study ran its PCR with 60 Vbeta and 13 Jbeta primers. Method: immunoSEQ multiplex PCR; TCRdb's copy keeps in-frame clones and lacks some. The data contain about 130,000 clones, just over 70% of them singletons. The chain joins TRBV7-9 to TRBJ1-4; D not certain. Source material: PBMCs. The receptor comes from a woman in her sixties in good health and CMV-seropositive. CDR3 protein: CSSSFLTNEKLFF. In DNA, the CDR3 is TGTTCCAGCAGCTTCTTAACTAATGAAAAACTGTTTTTT. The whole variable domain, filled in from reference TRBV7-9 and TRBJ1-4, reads DTGVSQNPRHKITKRGQNVTFRCDPISEHNRLYWYRQTLGQGPEFLTYFQNEAQLEKSRLLSDRFSAERPKGSFSTLEIQRTEQGDSAMYLCSSSFLTNEKLFFGSGTQLSVL.